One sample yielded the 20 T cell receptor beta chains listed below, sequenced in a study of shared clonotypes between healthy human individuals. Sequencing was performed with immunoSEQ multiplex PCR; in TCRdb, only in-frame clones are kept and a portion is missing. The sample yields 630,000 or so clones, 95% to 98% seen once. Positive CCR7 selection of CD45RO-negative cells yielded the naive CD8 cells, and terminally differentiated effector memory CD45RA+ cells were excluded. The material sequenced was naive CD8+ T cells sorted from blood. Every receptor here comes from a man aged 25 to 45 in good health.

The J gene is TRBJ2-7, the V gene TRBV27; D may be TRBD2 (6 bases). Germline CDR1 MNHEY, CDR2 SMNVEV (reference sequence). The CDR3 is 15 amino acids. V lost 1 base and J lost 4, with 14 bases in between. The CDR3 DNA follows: TGTGCCAGCAGTTTATTCTCGGGACTGCTTTACGAGCAGTACTTC. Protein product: CASSLFSGLLYEQYF.

In DNA, the CDR3 is TGTGCCAGCAGCCTAACTAGCGTACCCTACGAGCAGTACTTC. It yields the protein CASSLTSVPYEQYF. The J gene is TRBJ2-7, the V gene TRBV11-2; 7 nucleotides line up with TRBD2. Germline loops: CDR1 SGHAT, CDR2 FQNNGV. After removal of 5 bases from V and 2 bases from J, the junction contained 6 bases not matched to a gene. The CDR3 consists of 14 residues.

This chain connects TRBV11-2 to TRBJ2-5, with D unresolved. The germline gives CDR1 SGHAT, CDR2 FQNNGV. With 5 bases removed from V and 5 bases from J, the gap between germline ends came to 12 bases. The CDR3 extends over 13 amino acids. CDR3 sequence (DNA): TGTGCCAGCAGCCCTCCATCCGAGGAGACCCAGTACTTC. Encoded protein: CASSPPSEETQYF.

CDR3 in DNA: TGTGCCAGCAGCCGAAATCTAGCGGGAGTCTACAATGAGCAGTTCTTC. It codes for CASSRNLAGVYNEQFF. The chain links TRBV11-2 to TRBJ2-1; TRBD2 matches at 10 bases. V dropped 5 bases and J dropped 3; count of bases not matched to a gene: 7. The germline CDR1 and CDR2 sequences are SGHAT and FQNNGV. This CDR3 region has 16 residues. The full variable domain, its missing parts supplied by reference TRBV11-2 and TRBJ2-1, is EAGVAQSPRYKIIEKRQSVAFWCNPISGHATLYWYQQILGQGPKLLIQFQNNGVVDDSQLPKDRFSAERLKGVDSTLKIQPAKLEDSAVYLCASSRNLAGVYNEQFFGPGTRLTVL.

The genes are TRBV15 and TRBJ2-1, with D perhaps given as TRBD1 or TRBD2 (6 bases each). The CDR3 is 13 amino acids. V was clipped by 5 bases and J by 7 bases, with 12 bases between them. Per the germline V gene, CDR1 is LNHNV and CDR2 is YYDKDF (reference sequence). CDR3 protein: CATSPRRGNEQFF. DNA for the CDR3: TGTGCCACCAGCCCTCGGAGGGGGAATGAGCAGTTCTTC.

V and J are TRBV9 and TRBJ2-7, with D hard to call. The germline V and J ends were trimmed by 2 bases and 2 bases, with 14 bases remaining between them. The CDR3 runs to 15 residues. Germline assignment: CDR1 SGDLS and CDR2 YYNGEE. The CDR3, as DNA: TGTGCCAGCAGCGTTAAGCCTGTGTACACCTACGAGCAGTACTTC. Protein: CASSVKPVYTYEQYF.

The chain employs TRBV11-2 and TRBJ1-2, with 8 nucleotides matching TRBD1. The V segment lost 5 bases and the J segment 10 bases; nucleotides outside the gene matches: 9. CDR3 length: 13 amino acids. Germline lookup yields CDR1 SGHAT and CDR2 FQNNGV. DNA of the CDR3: TGTGCCAGCAGCCCGACAGGGGTGTTGGACTACACCTTC. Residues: CASSPTGVLDYTF.

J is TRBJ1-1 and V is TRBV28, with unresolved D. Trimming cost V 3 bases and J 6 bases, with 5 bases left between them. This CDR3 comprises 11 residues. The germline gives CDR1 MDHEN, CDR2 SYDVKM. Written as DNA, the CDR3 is TGTGCCAGCAGTTTCTTCCCTGAAGCTTTCTTT. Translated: CASSFFPEAFF.

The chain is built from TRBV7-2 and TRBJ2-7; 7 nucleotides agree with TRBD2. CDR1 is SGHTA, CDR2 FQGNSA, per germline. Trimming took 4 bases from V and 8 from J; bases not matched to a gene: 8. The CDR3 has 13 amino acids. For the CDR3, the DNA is TGTGCCAGCAGCTGGGGGGGTCTAGCCCAGCAGTACTTC. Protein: CASSWGGLAQQYF. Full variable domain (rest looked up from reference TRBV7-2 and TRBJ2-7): GAGVSQSPSNKVTEKGKDVELRCDPISGHTALYWYRQSLGQGLEFLIYFQGNSAPDKSGLPSDRFSAERTGGSVSTLTIQRTQQEDSAVYLCASSWGGLAQQYFGPGTRLTVT.

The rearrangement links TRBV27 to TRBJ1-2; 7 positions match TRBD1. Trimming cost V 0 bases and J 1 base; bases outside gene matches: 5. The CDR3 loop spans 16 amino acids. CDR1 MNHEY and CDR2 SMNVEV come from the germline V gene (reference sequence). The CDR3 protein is CASSLSGQDFNYGYTF. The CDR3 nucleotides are TGTGCCAGCAGTTTATCAGGACAGGACTTTAACTATGGCTACACCTTC.

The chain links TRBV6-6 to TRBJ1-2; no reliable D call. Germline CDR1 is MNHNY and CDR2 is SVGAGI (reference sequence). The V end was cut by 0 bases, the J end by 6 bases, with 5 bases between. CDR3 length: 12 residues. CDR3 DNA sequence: TGTGCCAGCAGTTACTCCCGCGATGGCTACACCTTC. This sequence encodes CASSYSRDGYTF.

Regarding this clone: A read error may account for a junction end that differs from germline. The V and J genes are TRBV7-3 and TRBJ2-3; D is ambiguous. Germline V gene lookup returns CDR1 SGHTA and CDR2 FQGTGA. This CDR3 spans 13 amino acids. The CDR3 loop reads CASTNPTSTKDPF. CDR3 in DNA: TGTGCCAGCACCAACCCAACCAGTACAAAAGATCCTTTT.

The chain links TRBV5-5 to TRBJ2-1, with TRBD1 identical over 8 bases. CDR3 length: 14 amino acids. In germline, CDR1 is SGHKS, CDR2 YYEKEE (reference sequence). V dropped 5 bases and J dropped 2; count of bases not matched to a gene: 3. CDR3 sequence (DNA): TGTGCCAGCAGGGGACAGGCTACCTACAATGAGCAGTTCTTC. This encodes CASRGQATYNEQFF. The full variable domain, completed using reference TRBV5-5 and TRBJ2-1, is DAGVTQSPTHLIKTRGQQVTLRCSPISGHKSVSWYQQVLGQGPQFIFQYYEKEERGRGNFPDRFSARQFPNYSSELNVNALLLGDSALYLCASRGQATYNEQFFGPGTRLTVL.

CDR3 sequence (DNA): TGTGCCAGCTCCGAATATAGCAATCAGCCCCAGCATTTT. It yields the protein CASSEYSNQPQHF. The chain uses TRBV6-5 and TRBJ1-5; no reliable D call. Trimming shortened V by 8 bases and J by 0 bases, and 8 bases separated the two germline ends. The CDR3 is made up of 13 amino acids. Germline V lookup: CDR1 MNHEY, CDR2 SVGAGI.

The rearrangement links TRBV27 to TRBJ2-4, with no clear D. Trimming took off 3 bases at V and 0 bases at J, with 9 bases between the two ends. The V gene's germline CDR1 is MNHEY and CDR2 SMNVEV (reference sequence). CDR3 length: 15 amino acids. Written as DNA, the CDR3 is TGTGCCAGCAGTTTTCTCAACCAAGCCAAAAACATTCAGTACTTC. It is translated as CASSFLNQAKNIQYF.

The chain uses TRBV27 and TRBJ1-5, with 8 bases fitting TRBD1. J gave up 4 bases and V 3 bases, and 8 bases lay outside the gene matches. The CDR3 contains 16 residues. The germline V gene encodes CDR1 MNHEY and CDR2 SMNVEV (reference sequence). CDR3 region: CASSFGTGGGNQPQHF. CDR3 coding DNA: TGTGCCAGCAGTTTTGGTACAGGGGGTGGAAATCAGCCCCAGCATTTT.

The CDR3 loop is CASRQVPQETQYF. For the CDR3, the DNA is TGTGCCAGCAGGCAGGTCCCCCAAGAGACCCAGTACTTC. The V gene is TRBV27, the J gene TRBJ2-5; no clear D gene. CDR3 size: 13 residues. Looked up from germline, CDR1 is MNHEY and CDR2 is SMNVEV (reference sequence). The V and J ends lost 6 bases and 1 base respectively, with 9 bases between them.

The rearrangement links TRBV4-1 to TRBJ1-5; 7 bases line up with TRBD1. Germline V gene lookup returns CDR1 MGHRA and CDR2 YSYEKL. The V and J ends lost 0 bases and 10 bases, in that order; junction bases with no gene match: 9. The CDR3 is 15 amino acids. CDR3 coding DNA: TGCGCCAGCAGCCAAGATGAGGGGGCACGCCTTCCCCAGCATTTT. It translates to CASSQDEGARLPQHF.

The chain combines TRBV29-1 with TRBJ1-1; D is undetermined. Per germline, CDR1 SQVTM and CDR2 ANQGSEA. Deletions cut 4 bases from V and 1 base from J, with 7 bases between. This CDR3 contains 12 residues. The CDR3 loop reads CSVAPGNTEAFF. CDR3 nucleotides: TGCAGCGTTGCCCCCGGGAACACTGAAGCTTTCTTT.

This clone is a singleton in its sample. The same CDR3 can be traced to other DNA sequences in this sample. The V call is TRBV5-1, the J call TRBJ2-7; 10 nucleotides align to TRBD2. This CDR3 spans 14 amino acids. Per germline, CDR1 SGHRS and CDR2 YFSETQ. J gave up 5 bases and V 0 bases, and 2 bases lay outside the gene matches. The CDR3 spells CASSLASGSNEQYF. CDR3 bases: TGCGCCAGCAGCTTGGCTAGCGGGAGTAACGAGCAGTACTTC.